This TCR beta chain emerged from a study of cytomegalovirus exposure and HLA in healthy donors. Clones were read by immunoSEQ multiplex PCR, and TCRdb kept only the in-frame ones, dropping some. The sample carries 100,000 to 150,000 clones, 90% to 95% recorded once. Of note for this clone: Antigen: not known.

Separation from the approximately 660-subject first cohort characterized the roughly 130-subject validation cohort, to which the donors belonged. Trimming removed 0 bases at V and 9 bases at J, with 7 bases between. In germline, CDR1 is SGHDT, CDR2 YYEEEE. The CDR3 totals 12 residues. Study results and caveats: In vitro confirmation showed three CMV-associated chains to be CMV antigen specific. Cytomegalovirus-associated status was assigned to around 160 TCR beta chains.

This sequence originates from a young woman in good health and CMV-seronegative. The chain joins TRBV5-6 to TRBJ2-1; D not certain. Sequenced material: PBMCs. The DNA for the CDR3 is TGTGCCAGCAGCTTGGTGTCCGGTGAGCAGTTCTTC. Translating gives CASSLVSGEQFF.